This TCR beta chain was documented in a study of beta chain features in type 1 diabetes. Trimming left V 3 bases short and J 2 bases short, with 9 bases between. Germline V CDR1 and CDR2: SGHTA, FQGNSA. The CDR3 has 14 residues. The isolated RNA, all of it, was reverse transcribed, so expressed TCRB transcripts were what got sequenced. Method: immunoSEQ multiplex PCR; TCRdb's copy keeps in-frame clones and lacks some. The table lists around 500,000 clones, roughly 10% of them singletons. The chain is built from TRBV7-2 and TRBJ2-3; D remains ambiguous. The specimen was naive CD4+ T cells from blood. This sequence originates from a woman younger than 35 in good health. The CDR3 sequence is CASSFLYTTDTQYF. CDR3 DNA sequence: TGTGCCAGCAGCTTCCTTTATACCACAGATACGCAGTATTTT.